Shown below are 32 T cell receptor beta chains from a single sample sequenced in a study of cytomegalovirus exposure and HLA in healthy donors. Both 60 Vbeta primers and 13 Jbeta primers went into the PCR. TCRdb's table, derived via immunoSEQ multiplex PCR, lists solely in-frame clones and lacks some. The table shows fewer than 200,000 clones, with 65% to 70% occurring only once. Sequencing was carried out using PBMCs. The receptors come from a woman aged 18-30 years in good health and CMV-seropositive.

This clone appeared a few times. This rearrangement joins TRBV5-1 to TRBJ2-7; D is uncertain. CDR1 is SGHRS and CDR2 is YFSETQ in the germline V gene. The CDR3 totals 11 residues. V was pared by 5 bases and J by 0 bases, with 3 bases between. CDR3 nucleotides: TGCGCCAGCAGTTACTCCTACGAGCAGTACTTC. Translation: CASSYSYEQYF.

The chain links TRBV18 to TRBJ2-1; tentative D call: TRBD1 (6 bases). Germline CDR1 and CDR2: KGHSH and LQKENI. The germline V and J ends were trimmed by 4 bases and 6 bases, with 16 bases remaining between them. The CDR3 is 15 residues long. The CDR3 loop is CASSQYRDFGNEQFF. The CDR3 nucleotides read TGTGCCAGCTCACAGTACAGGGATTTTGGCAATGAGCAGTTCTTC.

This sequence joins TRBV1 and TRBJ2-7; the table's TRBD1 call for D was not verified on the DNA. TRBV1 has pseudogene status. CDR3 length equals 11 residues. In nucleotides, the CDR3 is TGCACCAGCAACAGGGGATACGAGCAGTACTTC. Encoded protein: CTSNRGYEQYF.

V gene TRBV5-6 combines with J gene TRBJ2-7; the D gene is possibly TRBD2 (7 bases). The CDR3 runs to 14 residues. Per the germline V gene, CDR1 is SGHDT and CDR2 is YYEEEE. V lost 5 bases and J 5 bases, leaving 17 bases between the germline ends. The CDR3 DNA follows: TGTGCCAGCAGGGGGGCGGGAGTAACCCACGAGCAGTACTTC. Translating it yields CASRGAGVTHEQYF. Using reference TRBV5-6 and TRBJ2-7 for the parts outside the CDR3, the full variable domain is DAGVTQSPTHLIKTRGQQVTLRCSPKSGHDTVSWYQQALGQGPQFIFQYYEEEERQRGNFPDRFSGHQFPNYSSELNVNALLLGDSALYLCASRGAGVTHEQYFGPGTRLTVT.

The rearrangement joins TRBV19 to TRBJ2-3, with TRBD1 matching 8 bases. With 4 bases clipped from V and 1 base from J, the junction kept 1 base outside the gene matches. CDR3 length: 14 amino acids. Germline V gene lookup returns CDR1 LNHDA and CDR2 SQIVND (reference sequence). CDR3 DNA sequence: TGTGCCAGTAGTACAGGGGGCGGCACAGATACGCAGTATTTT. Translating it yields CASSTGGGTDTQYF.

The chain combines TRBV19 with TRBJ2-7; 11 bases fit TRBD1. The CDR3 totals 16 residues. Germline loops: CDR1 LNHDA, CDR2 SQIVND (reference sequence). V dropped 1 base and J dropped 2; count of bases not matched to a gene: 4. The CDR3 reads CASSIVGDRGTYEQYF. The CDR3 region has the DNA TGTGCCAGTAGTATAGTAGGGGACAGGGGGACCTACGAGCAGTACTTC. The whole variable domain, remainder taken from reference TRBV19 and TRBJ2-7, is DGGITQSPKYLFRKEGQNVTLSCEQNLNHDAMYWYRQDPGQGLRLIYYSQIVNDFQKGDIAEGYSVSREKKESFPLTVTSAQKNPTAFYLCASSIVGDRGTYEQYFGPGTRLTVT.

The rearrangement uses TRBV2 and TRBJ2-5, with 9 bases lining up with TRBD2. The CDR3 covers 12 residues. CDR1 and CDR2 from the germline V gene are SNHLY and FYNNEI. V shed 10 bases and J 4 bases; nucleotides not matched to a gene: 4. The CDR3 sequence: CATRLAVETQYF. The CDR3 DNA follows: TGTGCCACGAGACTAGCGGTAGAGACCCAGTACTTC.

The V call is TRBV27, the J call TRBJ2-5; no reliable D call. Trimming left V 5 bases short and J 5 bases short, with 9 bases between. Germline loops: CDR1 MNHEY, CDR2 SMNVEV (reference sequence). The CDR3 has 12 amino acids. CDR3 nucleotides: TGTGCCAGCAGTCCCGGTGGTGAGACCCAGTACTTC. This gives the protein CASSPGGETQYF.

The rearrangement links TRBV28 to TRBJ2-5, with D possibly being TRBD2 (7 bases). The J call may be faulty, since TRBJ2-7 better matches the DNA end. The CDR3 is made up of 17 amino acids. Germline V gene lookup returns CDR1 MDHEN and CDR2 SYDVKM. CDR3 amino acids: CASSLVGGGTSSYEQYF. The CDR3 DNA sequence: TGTGCCAGCAGTTTGGTTGGGGGGGGCACCTCCTCCTACGAGCAGTACTTC.

DNA for the CDR3: TGTGCCAGCAGCCTTAGCGGGGGAGCGAACACCGGGGAGCTGTTTTTT. This gives the protein CASSLSGGANTGELFF. This rearrangement joins TRBV7-3 to TRBJ2-2, with 9 bases that match TRBD2. The germline V gene has CDR1 SGHTA and CDR2 FQGTGA. CDR3 length equals 16 residues. J was trimmed by 0 bases and V by 5 bases; bases with no gene match: 4.

The CDR3 reads CASSLDGGLMNTEAFF. For the CDR3, the DNA is TGTGCCAGCAGCTTAGACGGGGGACTGATGAACACTGAAGCTTTCTTT. The gene calls are TRBV7-2 and TRBJ1-1; D perhaps matches TRBD1 (5 bases). Deletions cut 1 base from V and 0 bases from J, with 12 bases between. The CDR3 contains 16 residues. Germline CDR1 reads SGHTA; CDR2 reads FQGNSA.

This chain joins TRBV30 and TRBJ2-1, with 8 bases identical to TRBD1. V lost 2 bases, J lost 7 bases, and 10 bases stayed unmatched. Germline V gene sequence: CDR1 GTSNPN, CDR2 SVGIG (reference sequence). CDR3 length: 15 amino acids. CDR3 sequence: CAWSSRQGAGNEQFF. DNA for the CDR3: TGTGCCTGGAGTTCGCGGCAGGGGGCTGGAAATGAGCAGTTCTTC.

V usage is TRBV6-5 and J usage is TRBJ2-6, with D possibly being TRBD2 (6 bases). Deletions cut 6 bases from V and 6 bases from J, with 12 bases between. The CDR3 loop spans 14 amino acids. Germline-derived CDR1 and CDR2 are MNHEY and SVGAGI. The CDR3 protein is CASREGRQANVLTF. The CDR3 DNA reads TGTGCCAGCAGGGAAGGGAGGCAGGCCAACGTCCTGACTTTC.

Comments on this clone: The identical CDR3 is also encoded by other nucleotide sequences in the sample. This chain uses TRBV18 with TRBJ1-5, with D maybe TRBD1 (6 bases). The ends were cut back, 3 bases at V and 7 bases at J, with 13 bases in the middle. The CDR3 spans 14 residues. Germline values: CDR1 KGHSH, CDR2 LQKENI. The CDR3 DNA sequence: TGTGCCAGCTCACCTCAACAGGGCGGACAGCCCCAGCATTTT. Protein: CASSPQQGGQPQHF.

This chain links TRBV7-2 with TRBJ1-1; TRBD1 might be the D (5 bases). V gave up 3 bases and J gave up 1 base, with 15 bases separating them. This CDR3 is 16 amino acids long. Germline V CDR1 and CDR2: SGHTA, FQGNSA. CDR3 loop: CASSFYNRLPNTEAFF. The CDR3 coding sequence is TGTGCCAGCAGCTTTTACAACAGGTTACCGAACACTGAAGCTTTCTTT.

The chain uses TRBV9 and TRBJ2-7; TRBD2 agrees at 7 bases. CDR1 is SGDLS and CDR2 is YYNGEE in the germline V gene. The trim removed 2 bases at V and 2 bases at J, leaving 4 bases unmatched. CDR3 length: 14 amino acids. The CDR3 spells CASSVGGETYEQYF. The CDR3 DNA follows: TGTGCCAGCAGCGTGGGAGGGGAGACCTACGAGCAGTACTTC.

The V gene is TRBV11-3, the J gene TRBJ2-3, with 13 bases fitting TRBD2. The germline V gene has CDR1 SGHNT and CDR2 YENEEA. The length of the CDR3 is 17 residues. J was trimmed by 3 bases and V by 4 bases; bases with no gene match: 7. The CDR3 here is CASSSTVLAGGTDTQYF. CDR3 DNA sequence: TGTGCCAGCAGCTCTACTGTACTAGCGGGAGGGACAGATACGCAGTATTTT. Together with reference TRBV11-3 and TRBJ2-3, the CDR3 gives the full variable domain: EAGVVQSPRYKIIEKKQPVAFWCNPISGHNTLYWYLQNLGQGPELLIRYENEEAVDDSQLPKDRFSAERLKGVDSTLKIQPAELGDSAVYLCASSSTVLAGGTDTQYFGPGTRLTVL.

This clone was counted between two and nine times. The chain carries TRBV30 and TRBJ1-1, with no clear D. The CDR3 has 13 amino acids. Trimming shortened V by 3 bases and J by 2 bases, and 10 bases separated the two germline ends. CDR1 is GTSNPN and CDR2 is SVGIG in the germline V gene (reference sequence). The CDR3 coding sequence is TGTGCCTGGAGGGCCCGAACCAACACTGAAGCTTTCTTT. It is translated as CAWRARTNTEAFF.

The chain joins TRBV30 to TRBJ2-1; D not certain. CDR1 and CDR2 (germline): GTSNPN, SVGIG (reference sequence). CDR3 length: 11 residues. The ends were cut back, 3 bases at V and 9 bases at J, with 9 bases in the middle. In nucleotides, the CDR3 is TGTGCCTGGAGGGCCTTCGCTGAGCAGTTCTTC. This codes for CAWRAFAEQFF.

A few counts support this clone. The chain uses TRBV7-9 and TRBJ2-3; 7 bases match TRBD2. The germline CDR1 and CDR2 sequences are SEHNR and FQNEAQ (reference sequence). The junction had 8 bases not matched to a gene; V was cut back by 5 bases and J by 0 bases. CDR3 size: 16 residues. The CDR3 is CASSPRAGSSTDTQYF. The CDR3 region has the DNA TGTGCCAGCAGCCCTAGAGCGGGATCTAGCACAGATACGCAGTATTTT.

The rearrangement links TRBV19 to TRBJ2-5; D not certain. V was clipped by 8 bases and J by 0 bases, with 16 bases between them. The CDR3 totals 15 residues. The germline CDR1 and CDR2 sequences are LNHDA and SQIVND (reference sequence). In DNA form, the CDR3 reads TGTGCCAGTGCATCGGTAGACTCGTACCAAGAGACCCAGTACTTC. This sequence encodes CASASVDSYQETQYF.

The chain links TRBV27 to TRBJ2-7, with 7 nucleotides matching TRBD1. CDR1 and CDR2 from the germline V gene are MNHEY and SMNVEV (reference sequence). The CDR3 is 14 amino acids. V dropped 5 bases and J dropped 7; count of bases not matched to a gene: 11. The CDR3, as DNA: TGTGCCAGCAGTCCCCGGGACAGCTTGGAAGAGCAGTACTTC. Translating it yields CASSPRDSLEEQYF.

V is TRBV6-4 and J is TRBJ2-2; 8 bases line up with TRBD1. The CDR3 totals 15 residues. Germline CDR1 is MRHNA and CDR2 is SNTAGT. J was trimmed by 0 bases and V by 4 bases; bases with no gene match: 1. The CDR3 nucleotides are TGTGCCAGCAGTGTGGACAGGGCGAACACCGGGGAGCTGTTTTTT. This sequence encodes CASSVDRANTGELFF.

This clone was counted only a few times. The chain is built from TRBV30 and TRBJ2-1, with 9 bases matching TRBD1. Per the germline V gene, CDR1 is GTSNPN and CDR2 is SVGIG (reference sequence). The trim removed 2 bases at V and 4 bases at J, leaving 9 bases unmatched. This CDR3 has 16 residues. The CDR3 here is CAWSWGAGTGYNEQFF. The CDR3 DNA reads as TGTGCCTGGAGTTGGGGGGCGGGGACAGGGTACAATGAGCAGTTCTTC.

The CDR3 loop is CASSWEADTEAFF. For the CDR3, the DNA is TGTGCCAGCAGTTGGGAGGCGGACACTGAAGCTTTCTTT. The chain uses TRBV6-6 and TRBJ1-1; D remains unclear. Trimming took 4 bases from V and 3 from J, leaving 9 bases between them. The CDR3 is 13 residues long. Looked up from germline, CDR1 is MNHNY and CDR2 is SVGAGI (reference sequence).

The V gene is TRBV6-5, the J gene TRBJ2-7; a weak D match, TRBD2 (6 bases). The ends were cut back, 2 bases at V and 3 bases at J, with 8 bases in the middle. Per the germline V gene, CDR1 is MNHEY and CDR2 is SVGAGI. This CDR3 region has 13 residues. CDR3 nucleotide sequence: TGTGCCAGCAGTTACAGGGGAGGCTACGAGCAGTACTTC. Protein sequence: CASSYRGGYEQYF.

The chain recombines TRBV29-1 with TRBJ1-1, with D unresolved. Germline V gives CDR1 SQVTM, CDR2 ANQGSEA. V dropped 6 bases and J dropped 1 base, with 9 bases sitting between them. The CDR3 contains 12 residues. The CDR3 reads CSVRVPNTEAFF. The DNA for the CDR3 is TGCAGCGTGCGGGTACCGAACACTGAAGCTTTCTTT.

This sequence joins TRBV7-9 and TRBJ1-1, with TRBD1 identical over 8 bases. Germline V gene sequence: CDR1 SEHNR, CDR2 FQNEAQ (reference sequence). This CDR3 is 13 amino acids long. The trim removed 4 bases at V and 6 bases at J, leaving 4 bases unmatched. In DNA, the CDR3 is TGTGCCAGCAGCTCAGGGGGCGCCTCTGAAGCTTTCTTT. Its protein product is CASSSGGASEAFF. Based on the CDR3 plus reference TRBV7-9 and TRBJ1-1, the full variable domain is DTGVSQNPRHKITKRGQNVTFRCDPISEHNRLYWYRQTLGQGPEFLTYFQNEAQLEKSRLLSDRFSAERPKGSFSTLEIQRTEQGDSAMYLCASSSGGASEAFFGQGTRLTVV.

This clone occurred once. The genes are TRBV27 and TRBJ2-5; D gene uncertain. Trimming stripped 2 bases from V and 1 base from J, with 8 bases between. Germline lookup yields CDR1 MNHEY and CDR2 SMNVEV (reference sequence). The CDR3 spans 14 residues. The DNA for the CDR3 is TGTGCCAGCAGTTTAGGCATTACCCAAGAGACCCAGTACTTC. Protein product: CASSLGITQETQYF.

This chain uses TRBV11-2 with TRBJ2-7; TRBD1 agrees at 8 bases. The CDR3 is 14 amino acids. The germline V gene encodes CDR1 SGHAT and CDR2 FQNNGV. Unmatched junction bases numbered 7, after V lost 5 bases and J lost 4 bases. CDR3 loop: CASSRGTGAYEQYF. Here the CDR3 DNA reads TGTGCCAGCAGCCGAGGGACAGGCGCTTACGAGCAGTACTTC. Looking up the rest from reference TRBV11-2 and TRBJ2-7 gives the full variable domain: EAGVAQSPRYKIIEKRQSVAFWCNPISGHATLYWYQQILGQGPKLLIQFQNNGVVDDSQLPKDRFSAERLKGVDSTLKIQPAKLEDSAVYLCASSRGTGAYEQYFGPGTRLTVT.

The V gene is TRBV7-8, the J gene TRBJ1-1, with 9 positions matching TRBD1. V dropped 4 bases and J dropped 6; count of bases not matched to a gene: 18. Germline CDR1 reads SGHVS; CDR2 reads FQNEAQ. CDR3 length: 18 residues. The CDR3 loop reads CASSSSITGTGRMAEAFF. CDR3 DNA: TGTGCCAGCAGCTCGTCGATCACCGGGACAGGGAGGATGGCTGAAGCTTTCTTT.

V gene TRBV28 combines with J gene TRBJ2-7; 10 bases agree with TRBD2. CDR1 and CDR2 (germline): MDHEN, SYDVKM. This CDR3 region has 14 residues. The J segment lost 0 bases and the V segment lost 6 bases, leaving 2 bases of the junction unmatched. The CDR3 region is CASRPSGSSYEQYF. The CDR3 nucleotides read TGTGCCAGCAGACCTAGCGGGAGCTCCTACGAGCAGTACTTC. Full variable domain (rest looked up from reference TRBV28 and TRBJ2-7): DVKVTQSSRYLVKRTGEKVFLECVQDMDHENMFWYRQDPGLGLRLIYFSYDVKMKEKGDIPEGYSVSREKKERFSLILESASTNQTSMYLCASRPSGSSYEQYFGPGTRLTVT.